Shown below are 14 T cell receptor beta chains from a single sample sequenced in a study of response to subunit inactivated influenza vaccine. Via MiXCR, TCRdb re-called the RT-PCR reads, giving one row per CDR3 protein. The data hold 400,000 to 650,000 distinct CDR3 sequences, with approximately 7.8% observed a single time. The specimen comprised PBMCs from blood, sampled roughly 24 months after vaccination. These receptors originate from a man between 50 and 75 years old who received an inactivated influenza vaccine.

The chain links TRBV9 to TRBJ2-1, with 7 positions matching TRBD1. Germline V lookup: CDR1 SGDLS, CDR2 YYNGEE. This CDR3 spans 16 amino acids. With 4 bases clipped from V and 3 bases from J, the junction kept 10 bases outside the gene matches. The CDR3 DNA reads TGTGCCAGCAGCCCTTGGGACAGCCCCTACTACAATGAGCAGTTCTTC. Its translation: CASSPWDSPYYNEQFF.

In its sample, this clonotype was seen a few times. The chain carries TRBV7-8 and TRBJ2-3; D is unclear. Germline CDR1 reads SGHVS; CDR2 reads FQNEAQ. The CDR3 has 16 amino acids. V was pared by 6 bases and J by 0 bases, with 16 bases between. The CDR3 nucleotides are TGTGCCAGCAGTCCCTCGGCGGTCTTTAGCACAGATACGCAGTATTTT. Residues: CASSPSAVFSTDTQYF.

This clonotype turned up a few times. The chain joins TRBV20-1 to TRBJ2-1, with D perhaps TRBD2 (6 bases). Germline V CDR1 and CDR2: DFQATT, SNEGSKA (reference sequence). This CDR3 spans 14 amino acids. Trimming shortened V by 4 bases and J by 2 bases, and 12 bases separated the two germline ends. The CDR3 spells CSAIPGLPYNEQFF. The CDR3 nucleotides read TGCAGTGCTATACCGGGACTCCCCTACAATGAGCAGTTCTTC.

The V and J genes are TRBV29-1 and TRBJ2-1; 11 bases line up with TRBD1. The CDR3 has 18 amino acids. The germline gives CDR1 SQVTM, CDR2 ANQGSEA. With V trimmed by 0 bases and J by 3 bases, 10 bases remained unmatched. In nucleotides, the CDR3 is TGCAGCGTTGAAGATCAAAGGACAGGGGGCAGGATCTACAATGAGCAGTTCTTC. Encoded protein: CSVEDQRTGGRIYNEQFF.

This clonotype was counted at least ten times. The chain combines TRBV11-2 with TRBJ2-7; D gene unclear. This CDR3 contains 11 residues. Germline V CDR1 and CDR2: SGHAT, FQNNGV. Deletions cut 6 bases from V and 5 bases from J, with 8 bases between. As DNA, the CDR3 is TGTGCCAGCAGAACCGGCCACGAGCAGTACTTC. Its protein product is CASRTGHEQYF.

This clonotype turned up a few times. The rearrangement joins TRBV7-2 to TRBJ1-6; no clear D. CDR1 is SGHTA and CDR2 is FQGNSA in the germline V gene. With 9 bases removed from V and 4 bases from J, the gap between germline ends came to 10 bases. The CDR3 is 13 amino acids. This CDR3 reads CASRGLYNSPLHF. The CDR3 nucleotides are TGTGCCAGTCGGGGTCTTTATAATTCACCCCTCCACTTT. The entire variable domain, with the rest obtained from reference TRBV7-2 and TRBJ1-6, is as follows: GAGVSQSPSNKVTEKGKDVELRCDPISGHTALYWYRQSLGQGLEFLIYFQGNSAPDKSGLPSDRFSAERTGGSVSTLTIQRTQQEDSAVYLCASRGLYNSPLHFGNGTRLTVT.

This clonotype was seen a few times. The chain combines TRBV20-1 with TRBJ2-2; 7 positions agree with TRBD1. This CDR3 spans 14 amino acids. Looked up from germline, CDR1 is DFQATT and CDR2 is SNEGSKA (reference sequence). V lost 3 bases and J lost 7; bases outside the gene matches: 8. In DNA form, the CDR3 reads TGCAGTGCTAGGGGAAGGGGGCAAGACGGGGAGCTGTTTTTT. As protein: CSARGRGQDGELFF.

This clonotype has a count of ten or more. The chain is built from TRBV2 and TRBJ2-1; 10 positions match TRBD1. Trimming at V came to 11 bases and at J to 6 bases, leaving 4 bases not matched to a gene. Germline V gene lookup returns CDR1 SNHLY and CDR2 FYNNEI. The length of the CDR3 is 12 residues. The CDR3 bases are TGTGCCCGACAGGGGGCAACCAATGAGCAGTTCTTC. Translation gives CARQGATNEQFF.

This clonotype was counted between two and nine times. V and J are TRBV6-2 or TRBV6-3 and TRBJ1-1; no clear D. Germline V gene data show CDR1 as MNHEY and CDR2 as SVGEGT. V was clipped by 1 base and J by 5 bases, with 11 bases between them. This CDR3 comprises 14 residues. As DNA, the CDR3 is TGTGCCAGCAGTTACTTAGTCGGGGTTACTGAAGCTTTCTTT. Translation gives CASSYLVGVTEAFF.

The chain joins TRBV12-3 or TRBV12-4 to TRBJ1-2; no clear D. The CDR3 is made up of 11 amino acids. V was clipped by 4 bases and J by 9 bases, with 9 bases between them. The CDR3 DNA is TGTGCCAGCAGTTCAGCAGAAAGCTACACCTTC. Residues: CASSSAESYTF.

The sample holds a few counts of this clonotype. V usage is TRBV2 and J usage is TRBJ2-3, with 11 bases that match TRBD2. The junction had 6 bases not matched to a gene; V was cut back by 6 bases and J by 4 bases. The CDR3 contains 15 residues. Germline loops: CDR1 SNHLY, CDR2 FYNNEI. The CDR3 DNA reads TGTGCCAGCAGGGGTAGCGGGGGGGCTGCAGATACGCAGTATTTT. Protein sequence: CASRGSGGAADTQYF.

J is TRBJ2-2 and V is TRBV20-1; 11 nucleotides align to TRBD1. V trimming: 3 bases; J trimming: 5 bases; junction bases outside the gene matches: 8. The CDR3 sequence is 16 residues long. Germline V gene lookup returns CDR1 DFQATT and CDR2 SNEGSKA (reference sequence). CDR3 DNA: TGCAGTGCTAGTTATGCGGGACAGGGGGTAACCGGGGAGCTGTTTTTT. Translating gives CSASYAGQGVTGELFF.

The rearrangement uses TRBV6-2 or TRBV6-3 and TRBJ1-2; D remains ambiguous. The CDR3 consists of 12 residues. Germline CDR1 reads MNHEY; CDR2 reads SVGEGT. Trimming stripped 10 bases from V and 4 bases from J, with 13 bases between. The CDR3 spells CATEGWGYGYTF. As DNA, the CDR3 is TGTGCCACCGAAGGATGGGGCTATGGCTACACCTTC.

This clonotype occurred a few times. The chain carries TRBV20-1 and TRBJ2-7, with D maybe TRBD2 (6 bases). CDR3 length equals 14 residues. V was clipped by 3 bases and J by 2 bases, with 14 bases between them. Germline lookup yields CDR1 DFQATT and CDR2 SNEGSKA (reference sequence). This CDR3 is CSASRDSHTYEQYF. For the CDR3, the DNA is TGCAGTGCTAGCCGGGACTCCCATACCTACGAGCAGTACTTC.